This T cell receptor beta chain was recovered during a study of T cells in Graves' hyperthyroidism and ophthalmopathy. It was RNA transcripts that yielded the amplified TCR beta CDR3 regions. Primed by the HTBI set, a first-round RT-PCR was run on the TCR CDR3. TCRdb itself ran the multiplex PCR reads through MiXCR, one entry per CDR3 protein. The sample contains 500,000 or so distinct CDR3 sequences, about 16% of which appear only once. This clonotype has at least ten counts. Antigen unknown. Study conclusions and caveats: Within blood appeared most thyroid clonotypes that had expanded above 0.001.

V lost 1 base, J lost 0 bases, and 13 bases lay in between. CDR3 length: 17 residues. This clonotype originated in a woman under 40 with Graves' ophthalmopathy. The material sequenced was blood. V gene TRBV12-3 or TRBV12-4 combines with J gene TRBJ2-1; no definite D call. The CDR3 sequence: CASSLDRFRSSYNEQFF. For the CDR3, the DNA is TGTGCCAGCAGTTTAGACAGATTTCGTAGCTCCTACAATGAGCAGTTCTTC.